The 19 T cell receptor beta chains listed next were all sequenced from one sample in a study of blood T cell repertoires in COVID-19. Produced via immunoSEQ multiplex PCR; TCRdb's table is partial and in-frame only. The sample carries over 110,000 clones, over 75% recorded once. Sequencing was done on a sample of PBMCs or T cells enriched from blood (not recorded which). The receptors derive from a man aged 50-60 years in a cohort exposed to, infected with or recovered from COVID-19 (not recorded which).

The rearrangement joins TRBV6-5 to TRBJ2-1; 8 positions agree with TRBD1. The length of the CDR3 is 11 residues. Trimming cost V 7 bases and J 15 bases; bases outside gene matches: 8. Germline-derived CDR1 and CDR2 are MNHEY and SVGAGI. Here the CDR3 DNA reads TGTGCCAGCAAGCAGGGGGCGTTAGTGTTCTTC. As protein: CASKQGALVFF.

The genes are TRBV11-2 and TRBJ2-7, with D possibly being TRBD1 (6 bases). This CDR3 has 15 amino acids. Per germline, CDR1 SGHAT and CDR2 FQNNGV. V dropped 5 bases and J dropped 2 bases, with 16 bases sitting between them. The CDR3 nucleotides are TGTGCCAGCAGCATCCGACAGGCCAGAACCTACGAGCAGTACTTC. Translated: CASSIRQARTYEQYF.

The chain recombines TRBV5-4 with TRBJ2-2, with TRBD2 matching over 9 bases. This CDR3 spans 17 amino acids. V lost 0 bases, J lost 6 bases, and 9 bases stayed unmatched. Germline V gene lookup returns CDR1 SGHNT and CDR2 YYREEE (reference sequence). CDR3 region: CASSLGGRALSAGELFF. DNA for the CDR3: TGTGCCAGCAGCTTGGGCGGGAGGGCCTTGAGCGCCGGGGAGCTGTTTTTT.

The chain employs TRBV19 and TRBJ1-6; D gene uncertain. The V gene lost 6 bases and the J gene lost 9 bases, with 9 bases spanning the gap. CDR3 length: 12 amino acids. CDR1 LNHDA and CDR2 SQIVND come from the germline V gene (reference sequence). CDR3 bases: TGTGCCAGTAGCTTGCAGGCTTCACCCCTCCACTTT. Translated, it gives CASSLQASPLHF. Full variable domain (outside the CDR3, taken from reference TRBV19 and TRBJ1-6): DGGITQSPKYLFRKEGQNVTLSCEQNLNHDAMYWYRQDPGQGLRLIYYSQIVNDFQKGDIAEGYSVSREKKESFPLTVTSAQKNPTAFYLCASSLQASPLHFGNGTRLTVT.

This chain joins TRBV18 and TRBJ2-2; 9 bases agree with TRBD1. V shed 6 bases and J 6 bases; nucleotides not matched to a gene: 8. Germline V CDR1 and CDR2: KGHSH, LQKENI. The CDR3 covers 15 residues. DNA of the CDR3: TGTGCCAGCTCCGTGGACAGGGGAAGGGCCGGGGAGCTGTTTTTT. Translating gives CASSVDRGRAGELFF.

V and J are TRBV24-1 and TRBJ1-2, with D possibly matching TRBD1 (5 bases). CDR1 and CDR2 (germline): KGHDR, SFDVKD. The V end was cut by 4 bases, the J end by 7 bases, with 9 bases between. The CDR3 has 12 residues. For the CDR3, the DNA is TGTGCCACCAGTGACCAGGGCGCTGGCTACACCTTC. Translated, it gives CATSDQGAGYTF.

The J gene is TRBJ1-1, the V gene TRBV4-1, with 8 positions matching TRBD1. The V and J ends lost 4 bases and 3 bases, in that order; junction bases with no gene match: 7. The CDR3 has 15 amino acids. The germline gives CDR1 MGHRA, CDR2 YSYEKL. The CDR3 reads CASSPGTGWDTEAFF. For the CDR3, the DNA is TGCGCCAGCAGCCCCGGGACAGGATGGGACACTGAAGCTTTCTTT.

V usage is TRBV6-2 or TRBV6-3 and J usage is TRBJ1-2; maybe TRBD1 (6 bases). Germline V gene lookup returns CDR1 MNHEY and CDR2 SVGEGT. Trimming took off 4 bases at V and 1 base at J, with 10 bases between the two ends. The CDR3 has 14 amino acids. Here the CDR3 reads CASSSPGVNYGYTF. As DNA, the CDR3 is TGTGCCAGCAGTTCCCCAGGGGTTAACTATGGCTACACCTTC.

The chain carries TRBV27 and TRBJ2-1, with D possibly TRBD2 on 5 matching bases. Germline V lookup: CDR1 MNHEY, CDR2 SMNVEV (reference sequence). Between the trimmed V and J ends, which lost 5 bases and 3 bases, there was a span of 11 bases. This CDR3 comprises 14 residues. The CDR3 loop is CASSPDYHYNEQFF. CDR3 coding DNA: TGTGCCAGCAGTCCCGACTACCACTACAATGAGCAGTTCTTC.

The chain combines TRBV9 with TRBJ2-1, with D perhaps matching TRBD2 (6 bases). The CDR3 runs to 14 residues. Trimming left V 6 bases short and J 8 bases short, with 18 bases between. Germline V CDR1 and CDR2: SGDLS, YYNGEE. The CDR3 loop reads CASNGASDLDEQFF. The CDR3 DNA reads TGTGCCAGCAATGGGGCTAGCGATTTGGATGAGCAGTTCTTC. The entire variable domain, with the rest obtained from reference TRBV9 and TRBJ2-1, is as follows: DSGVTQTPKHLITATGQRVTLRCSPRSGDLSVYWYQQSLDQGLQFLIQYYNGEERAKGNILERFSAQQFPDLHSELNLSSLELGDSALYFCASNGASDLDEQFFGPGTRLTVL.

This sequence joins TRBV5-5 and TRBJ2-2; D unclear. Germline CDR1 reads SGHKS; CDR2 reads YYEKEE (reference sequence). Trimming cost V 1 base and J 5 bases, with 3 bases left between them. The CDR3 has 12 residues. The CDR3 DNA sequence: TGTGCCAGCAGCTTGTCTACCGGGGAGCTGTTTTTT. Its translation is CASSLSTGELFF.

This sequence joins TRBV5-1 and TRBJ1-2; 9 bases align to TRBD1. Germline V gene data show CDR1 as SGHRS and CDR2 as YFSETQ. This CDR3 comprises 14 residues. Trimming took 4 bases from V and 4 from J; bases not matched to a gene: 5. This chain's CDR3 is CASSPTGGAYGYTF. The CDR3 DNA reads TGCGCCAGCAGCCCCACAGGGGGCGCCTATGGCTACACCTTC. The variable domain in full, completed from reference TRBV5-1 and TRBJ1-2, reads KAGVTQTPRYLIKTRGQQVTLSCSPISGHRSVSWYQQTPGQGLQFLFEYFSETQRNKGNFPGRFSGRQFSNSRSEMNVSTLELGDSALYLCASSPTGGAYGYTFGSGTRLTVV.

The gene calls are TRBV5-1 and TRBJ1-1; 8 bases agree with TRBD1. Germline-derived CDR1 and CDR2 are SGHRS and YFSETQ. This CDR3 spans 13 amino acids. V lost 6 bases to trimming and J lost 1 base; unmatched junction nucleotides: 2. Here the CDR3 DNA reads TGCGCCAGCACCGGACAGGGGAACACTGAAGCTTTCTTT. Translated, it gives CASTGQGNTEAFF.

The rearrangement joins TRBV11-3 to TRBJ1-1; D is ambiguous. V was clipped by 1 base and J by 6 bases, with 12 bases between them. The CDR3 covers 14 residues. CDR1 and CDR2 (germline): SGHNT, YENEEA. CDR3 in amino acids: CASSLGAMGAEAFF. The CDR3 coding sequence is TGTGCCAGCAGCTTAGGGGCAATGGGCGCTGAAGCTTTCTTT.

For this clone: At one of its ends the junction is not consistent with the germline gene, which may arise from a read error. The rearrangement uses TRBV18 and TRBJ2-2; no firm D call. The CDR3 totals 16 residues. Germline loops: CDR1 KGHSH, CDR2 LQKENI. This CDR3 is CASSPQRGRPTGELFF. In nucleotides, the CDR3 is TGTGCCAGCTCCCCACAGCGAGGCCGACCCACCGGGGAGCTGTTTTTT.

The genes are TRBV27 and TRBJ2-1; the match to TRBD2 covers 15 bases. The CDR3 consists of 15 residues. Germline CDR1 and CDR2: MNHEY and SMNVEV (reference sequence). V lost 6 bases and J lost 7; bases outside the gene matches: 4. The CDR3 DNA is TGTGCCAGCAGCCGAGGGACTAGCGGGAGGAATGAGCAGTTCTTC. Translated: CASSRGTSGRNEQFF.

J is TRBJ2-6 and V is TRBV2; 8 bases map to TRBD1. The germline V gene has CDR1 SNHLY and CDR2 FYNNEI. Trimming removed 5 bases from V and 0 bases from J; junction bases left unmatched: 3. The CDR3 contains 16 residues. The CDR3 coding sequence is TGTGCCAGCAGTCCTGACAGGGGCTCTGGGGCCAACGTCCTGACTTTC. It specifies CASSPDRGSGANVLTF.

The V gene is TRBV11-2, the J gene TRBJ2-3; 11 positions agree with TRBD2. V was pared by 4 bases and J by 2 bases, with 14 bases of the junction left unmatched. The CDR3 is 19 residues long. Germline assignment: CDR1 SGHAT and CDR2 FQNNGV. The CDR3 sequence is CASSYTPRASGRLTDTQYF. CDR3 sequence (DNA): TGTGCCAGCAGCTATACTCCCCGGGCTAGCGGGAGGCTCACAGATACGCAGTATTTT.

The chain recombines TRBV6-5 with TRBJ2-1; D may be TRBD2 (5 bases). This CDR3 region has 12 residues. Per the germline V gene, CDR1 is MNHEY and CDR2 is SVGAGI. V lost 6 bases, J lost 3 bases, and 6 bases lay in between. CDR3 protein: CASSRDYNEQFF. The DNA for the CDR3 is TGTGCCAGCAGCCGGGACTACAATGAGCAGTTCTTC.